This TCR beta chain was retrieved from a study of T-cell reconstitution after alpha-beta-depleted transplantation in children. Unique molecular identifiers were incorporated during preparation of the TCRbeta library. TCRdb ran MiXCR on the PCR reads and lists one entry per CDR3 protein. Among approximately 400,000 distinct CDR3 sequences, roughly a tenth were seen once, and the ten largest hold 4.5% to 6%. Ten or more counts support this clonotype. This may be a read error, as it is one base from a much larger clone. The clonotype comes from a human donor who donated a stem cell graft to a child with acute myeloid leukemia. The sequenced sample was PBMCs from the stem cell graft donor, obtained from the stem cell graft.

The CDR3: CASSLGAADTQYF. The CDR3 DNA follows: TGTGCCAGCAGCTTAGGAGCGGCAGATACGCAGTATTTT. The genes are TRBV11-3 and TRBJ2-3; TRBD2 might be the D (5 bases). Trimming removed 1 base from V and 4 bases from J, with 6 bases in between. The germline V gene has CDR1 SGHNT and CDR2 YENEEA. The CDR3 extends over 13 amino acids.